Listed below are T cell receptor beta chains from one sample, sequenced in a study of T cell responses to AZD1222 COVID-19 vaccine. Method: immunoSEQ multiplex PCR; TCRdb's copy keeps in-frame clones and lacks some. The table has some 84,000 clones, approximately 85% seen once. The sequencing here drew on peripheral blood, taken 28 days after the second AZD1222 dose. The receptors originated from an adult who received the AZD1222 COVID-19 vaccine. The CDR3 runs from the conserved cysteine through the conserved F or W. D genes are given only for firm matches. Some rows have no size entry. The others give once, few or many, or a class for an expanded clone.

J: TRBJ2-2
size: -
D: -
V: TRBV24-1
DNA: TGTGCCACCAGTACACGGGACATTCCCGGGGAGCTGTTTTTT
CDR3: CATSTRDIPGELFF

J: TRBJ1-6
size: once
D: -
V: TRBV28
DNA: TGTGCCAGCAGAGTTGCGAATTCACCCCTCCACTTT
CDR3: CASRVANSPLHF

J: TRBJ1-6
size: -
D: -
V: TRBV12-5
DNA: TGTGCTAGTGGTTTGGTACTGGGGAGCTCCTATAATTCACCCCTCCACTTT
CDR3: CASGLVLGSSYNSPLHF

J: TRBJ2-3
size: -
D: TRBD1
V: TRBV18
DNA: TGTGCCAGCTCACCAGTGACAGGGGAGGATACGCAGTATTTT
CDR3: CASSPVTGEDTQYF

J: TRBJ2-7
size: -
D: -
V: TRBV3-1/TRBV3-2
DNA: TGTGCCAGCAGCCCCGGCAGGGGAGCGCAAGGCGAGCAGTACTTC
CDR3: CASSPGRGAQGEQYF

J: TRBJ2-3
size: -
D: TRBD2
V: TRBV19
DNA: TGTGCCAGTAGCCCACTCCCCTGGCGGGAGCGTTTCACAGATACGCAGTATTTT
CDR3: CASSPLPWRERFTDTQYF

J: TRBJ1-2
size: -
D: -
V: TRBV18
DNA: TGTGCCAGCTCACCAGACACGTTTAACTATGGCTACACCTTC
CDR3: CASSPDTFNYGYTF

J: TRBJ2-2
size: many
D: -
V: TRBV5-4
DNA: TGTGCCAGCAGCTTGCAGGGCGCGAACACCGGGGAGCTGTTTTTT
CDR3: CASSLQGANTGELFF

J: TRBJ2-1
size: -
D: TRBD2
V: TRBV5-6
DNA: TGTGCCAGCAGCCTGGGACTAGCGGCGGACCATGAGCAGTTCTTC
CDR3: CASSLGLAADHEQFF

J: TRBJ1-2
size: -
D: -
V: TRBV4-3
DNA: TGCGCCAGCAGCCAAGATCTAAATCAGGCGAAGGGTGGCTACACCTTC
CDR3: CASSQDLNQAKGGYTF